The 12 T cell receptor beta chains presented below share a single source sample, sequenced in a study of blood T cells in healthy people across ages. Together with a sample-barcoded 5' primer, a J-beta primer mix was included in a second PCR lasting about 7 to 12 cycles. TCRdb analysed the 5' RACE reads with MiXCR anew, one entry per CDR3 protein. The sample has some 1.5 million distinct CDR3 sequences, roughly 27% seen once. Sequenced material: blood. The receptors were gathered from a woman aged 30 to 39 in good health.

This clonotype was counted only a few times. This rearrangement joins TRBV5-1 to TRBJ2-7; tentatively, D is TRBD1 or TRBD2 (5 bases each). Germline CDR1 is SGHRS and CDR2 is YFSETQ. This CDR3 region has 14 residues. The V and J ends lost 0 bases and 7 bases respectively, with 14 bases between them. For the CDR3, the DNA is TGCGCCAGCAGCTTGGATGCAGGGTCGGGGGAGCAGTACTTC. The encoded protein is CASSLDAGSGEQYF. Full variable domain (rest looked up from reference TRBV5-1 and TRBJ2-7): KAGVTQTPRYLIKTRGQQVTLSCSPISGHRSVSWYQQTPGQGLQFLFEYFSETQRNKGNFPGRFSGRQFSNSRSEMNVSTLELGDSALYLCASSLDAGSGEQYFGPGTRLTVT.

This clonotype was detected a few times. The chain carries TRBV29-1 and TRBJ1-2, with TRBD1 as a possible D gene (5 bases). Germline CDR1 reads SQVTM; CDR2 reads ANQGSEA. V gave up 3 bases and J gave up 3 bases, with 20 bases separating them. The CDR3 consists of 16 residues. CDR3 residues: CSVDRQRTKGHYGYTF. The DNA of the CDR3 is TGCAGCGTTGACCGCCAAAGGACCAAGGGGCACTATGGCTACACCTTC.

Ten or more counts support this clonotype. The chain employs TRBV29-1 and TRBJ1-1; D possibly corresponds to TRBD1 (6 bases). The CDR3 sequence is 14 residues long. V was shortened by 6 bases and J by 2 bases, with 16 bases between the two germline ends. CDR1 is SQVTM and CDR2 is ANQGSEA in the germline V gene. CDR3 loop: CSVGSGTRNTEAFF. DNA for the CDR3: TGCAGCGTGGGGTCCGGGACACGTAACACTGAAGCTTTCTTT.

The CDR3 spells CAIRPPGTSGTGELFF. CDR3 DNA: TGTGCCATCAGACCTCCTGGGACTAGCGGCACCGGGGAGCTGTTTTTT. The V gene is TRBV10-3, the J gene TRBJ2-2, with TRBD2 matching 11 bases. This CDR3 is 16 amino acids long. CDR1 is ENHRY, CDR2 SYGVKD, per germline. The V gene end was trimmed by 6 bases and the J gene end by 4 bases; junction bases not matched to a gene: 7.

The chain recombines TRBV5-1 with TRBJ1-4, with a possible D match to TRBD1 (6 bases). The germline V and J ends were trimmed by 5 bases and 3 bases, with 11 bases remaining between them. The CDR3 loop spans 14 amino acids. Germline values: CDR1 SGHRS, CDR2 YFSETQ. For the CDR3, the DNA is TGCGCCAGCAGATACAGGGAAGCTAATGAAAAACTGTTTTTT. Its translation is CASRYREANEKLFF.

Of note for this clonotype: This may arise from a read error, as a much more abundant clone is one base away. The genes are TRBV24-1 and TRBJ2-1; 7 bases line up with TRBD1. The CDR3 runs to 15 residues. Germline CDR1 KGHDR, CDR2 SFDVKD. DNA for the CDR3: TGTACCACCAGTGACCCGCGACAGGGTCGGAATGAGCAGTTCTTC. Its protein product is CTTSDPRQGRNEQFF.

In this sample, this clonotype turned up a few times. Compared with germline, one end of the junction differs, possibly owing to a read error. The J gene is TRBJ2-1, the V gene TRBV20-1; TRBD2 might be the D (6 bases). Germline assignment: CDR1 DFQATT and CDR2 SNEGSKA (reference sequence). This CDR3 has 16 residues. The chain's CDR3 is CNALPGLSGSYNEQFF. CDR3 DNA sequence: TGCAATGCTCTTCCGGGACTCAGTGGCTCCTACAATGAGCAGTTCTTC.

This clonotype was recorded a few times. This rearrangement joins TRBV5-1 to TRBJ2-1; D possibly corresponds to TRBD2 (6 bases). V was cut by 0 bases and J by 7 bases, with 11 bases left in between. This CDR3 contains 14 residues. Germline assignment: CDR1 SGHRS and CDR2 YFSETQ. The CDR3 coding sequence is TGCGCCAGCAGCTTGGAACGGGGGAGGAATGAGCAGTTCTTC. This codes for CASSLERGRNEQFF.

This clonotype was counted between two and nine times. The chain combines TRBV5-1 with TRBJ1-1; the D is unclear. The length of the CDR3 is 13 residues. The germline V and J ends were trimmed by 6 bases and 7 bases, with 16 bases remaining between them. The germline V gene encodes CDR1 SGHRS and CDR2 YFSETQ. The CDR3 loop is CASTRVEGGEAFF. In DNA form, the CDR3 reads TGCGCCAGCACCAGAGTGGAGGGAGGTGAAGCTTTCTTT.

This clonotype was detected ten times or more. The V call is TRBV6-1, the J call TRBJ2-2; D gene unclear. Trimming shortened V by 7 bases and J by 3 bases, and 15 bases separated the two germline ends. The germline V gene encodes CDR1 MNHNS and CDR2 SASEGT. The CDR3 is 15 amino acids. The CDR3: CASTAPDLDTGELFF. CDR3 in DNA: TGTGCCAGCACCGCCCCTGACCTGGACACCGGGGAGCTGTTTTTT.

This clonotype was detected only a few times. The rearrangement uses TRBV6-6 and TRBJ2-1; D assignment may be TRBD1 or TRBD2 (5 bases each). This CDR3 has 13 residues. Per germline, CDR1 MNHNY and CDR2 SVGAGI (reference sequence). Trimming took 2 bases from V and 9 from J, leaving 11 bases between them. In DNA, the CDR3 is TGTGCCAGCAGTTACCACGATGGGGGTGAGCAGTTCTTC. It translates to CASSYHDGGEQFF.

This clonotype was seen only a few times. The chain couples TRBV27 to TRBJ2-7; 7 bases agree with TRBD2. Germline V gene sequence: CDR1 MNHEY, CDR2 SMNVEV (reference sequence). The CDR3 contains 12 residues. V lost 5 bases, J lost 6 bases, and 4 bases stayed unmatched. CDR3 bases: TGTGCCAGCAGTATCAGCGGGGTCGAGCAGTACTTC. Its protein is CASSISGVEQYF.